This record looks at one T cell receptor beta chain sequence and its context. What it binds is not known. A Clinical Activity Score of at least 3, a NOSPECS grade of at least 4 and a duration under 3 months were recorded in the ophthalmopathy patients. Out of about 10 ml of fresh peripheral blood came the PBMCs. These data come from a study of T cells in Graves' hyperthyroidism and ophthalmopathy. Background on the study: Before treatment of any kind, peripheral blood was taken at initial diagnosis.

The CDR3 contains 15 residues. CDR1 and CDR2 from the germline V gene are ENHRY and SYGVKD. V lost 6 bases to trimming and J lost 4 bases; unmatched junction nucleotides: 8. Study-level points and caveats: Most thyroid clonotypes expanded above 0.001 were also detected in blood.

The CDR3 regions of TCR beta were amplified from RNA transcripts. The TCR CDR3 was amplified in a first-round RT-PCR using the HTBI primer set. TCRdb processed the multiplex PCR reads anew with MiXCR; each CDR3 protein has one entry. This sample has a few hundred thousand distinct CDR3 sequences, with roughly a fifth found just once. What was sequenced was blood. The receptor comes from a man aged 50 to 60 with Graves' ophthalmopathy. The chain couples TRBV10-3 to TRBJ2-2; 7 bases map to TRBD1. The CDR3 DNA reads as TGTGCCATCAGGGGGACAGTCGCGATCACCGGGGAGCTGTTTTTT. Its protein product is CAIRGTVAITGELFF.